The 15 T cell receptor beta chains below come from one sample, sequenced in a study of cytomegalovirus exposure and HLA in healthy donors. PCR primers comprised 60 Vbeta and 13 Jbeta primers. The data were produced by immunoSEQ multiplex PCR, yet TCRdb's version contains in-frame clones alone and is incomplete. The data contain around 150,000 clones, around four fifths of them singletons. The source material was PBMCs. The receptors come from a man in his fifties in good health and CMV-seropositive.

J is TRBJ2-2 and V is TRBV6-1; D might be TRBD1 (6 bases). The CDR3 spans 15 residues. Germline assignment: CDR1 MNHNS and CDR2 SASEGT. The V end lost 1 base, the J end lost 5 bases, and 11 bases lay between the germline ends. CDR3 nucleotides: TGTGCCAGCAGTGAAGGGGGGCGGCGGACCGGGGAGCTGTTTTTT. Protein product: CASSEGGRRTGELFF.

The gene calls are TRBV10-3 and TRBJ2-1; 11 nucleotides match TRBD1. This CDR3 has 15 amino acids. CDR1 is ENHRY and CDR2 is SYGVKD in the germline V gene. After removal of 9 bases from V and 7 bases from J, the junction contained 11 bases not matched to a gene. This CDR3 is CAIMGTGGSWNEQFF. The DNA of the CDR3 is TGTGCCATTATGGGGACAGGGGGTAGTTGGAATGAGCAGTTCTTC.

This clone turned up a few times. Other nucleotide sequences in the sample specify the same CDR3. The V call is TRBV7-9, the J call TRBJ1-1, with 7 bases aligning to TRBD1. The CDR3 extends over 15 amino acids. Trimming took 1 base from V and 0 from J; bases not matched to a gene: 2. Germline loops: CDR1 SEHNR, CDR2 FQNEAQ (reference sequence). Written as DNA, the CDR3 is TGTGCCAGCAGCTTAGTAGGGGGCTTGAACACTGAAGCTTTCTTT. It encodes CASSLVGGLNTEAFF.

This clone was counted a single time. The chain links TRBV5-1 to TRBJ2-1; TRBD2 agrees at 14 bases. The V gene's germline CDR1 is SGHRS and CDR2 YFSETQ. The CDR3 extends over 18 amino acids. The J segment lost 7 bases and the V segment lost 0 bases, leaving 9 bases of the junction unmatched. CDR3 in amino acids: CASSLGGLAGVGGNEQFF. For the CDR3, the DNA is TGCGCCAGCAGCTTGGGGGGACTAGCGGGAGTCGGGGGGAATGAGCAGTTCTTC.

The genes are TRBV28 and TRBJ2-1; 7 nucleotides agree with TRBD1. The V gene's germline CDR1 is MDHEN and CDR2 SYDVKM. CDR3 length: 14 amino acids. V lost 6 bases and J lost 0; bases outside the gene matches: 2. Written as DNA, the CDR3 is TGTGCCAGCAGGGGACAGATCTCCTACAATGAGCAGTTCTTC. Translation: CASRGQISYNEQFF.

This chain joins TRBV6-5 and TRBJ1-1; D is ambiguous. Germline V gene lookup returns CDR1 MNHEY and CDR2 SVGAGI. V lost 6 bases to trimming and J lost 0 bases, with 11 bases between them. The CDR3 sequence is 14 residues long. The DNA for the CDR3 is TGTGCCAGCAGCCGAGAACTCATGAACACTGAAGCTTTCTTT. Translated, it gives CASSRELMNTEAFF.

V is TRBV28 and J is TRBJ2-3; D perhaps matches TRBD2 (5 bases). This CDR3 region has 22 residues. V lost 7 bases to trimming and J lost 2 bases, with 37 bases between them. Looked up from germline, CDR1 is MDHEN and CDR2 is SYDVKM. In DNA form, the CDR3 reads TGTGCCAGCACCACCTCCAGGCCGGGATCCCCCGAATTAAGCGGCTACACAGATACGCAGTATTTT. As protein: CASTTSRPGSPELSGYTDTQYF.

Notes on this clone: An end of the junction differs from the germline gene, which may be a read error. This specimen includes other DNA sequences encoding the same CDR3. The V gene is TRBV13, the J gene TRBJ2-2, with 15 bases fitting TRBD2. This CDR3 spans 16 amino acids. In germline, CDR1 is PRHDT, CDR2 FYEKMQ (reference sequence). Here the CDR3 reads CASSGRTSGRAGELFF. CDR3 nucleotide sequence: TGCGCCAGCAGCGGGCGGACTAGCGGGAGGGCCGGGGAGCTGTTTTTT.

The V call is TRBV7-9, the J call TRBJ2-7; 14 bases line up with TRBD2. The V gene end was trimmed by 6 bases and the J gene end by 7 bases; junction bases not matched to a gene: 8. CDR1 SEHNR and CDR2 FQNEAQ come from the germline V gene (reference sequence). This CDR3 is built from 15 residues. CDR3 in DNA: TGTGCCAGCAGTGAGGGACTAGCGGGAGTCGGGGAGCAGTACTTC. The encoded protein is CASSEGLAGVGEQYF.

J is TRBJ2-7 and V is TRBV9; D gene unclear. The CDR3 consists of 13 residues. The germline V gene encodes CDR1 SGDLS and CDR2 YYNGEE. V lost 3 bases to trimming and J lost 2 bases, with 9 bases between them. CDR3 bases: TGTGCCAGCAGCGGTATCCCCCCCTACGAGCAGTACTTC. Amino acids: CASSGIPPYEQYF.

The V and J genes are TRBV9 and TRBJ2-3; 12 bases are a match to TRBD2. Germline V gene sequence: CDR1 SGDLS, CDR2 YYNGEE. V dropped 5 bases and J dropped 0; count of bases not matched to a gene: 4. The CDR3 is 16 residues long. CDR3 coding DNA: TGTGCCAGCAGACCTAGCGGGGGGGCTAGCACAGATACGCAGTATTTT. Encoded protein: CASRPSGGASTDTQYF.

The chain carries TRBV9 and TRBJ2-1, with 15 bases matching TRBD2. CDR1 and CDR2 from the germline V gene are SGDLS and YYNGEE. Losses at the gene ends were 4 bases for V and 2 bases for J; bases not matched to a gene: 13. The CDR3 contains 20 residues. As DNA, the CDR3 is TGTGCCAGCAGCTTTACACCGGGACTAGCGGGGGGCCTTCCCTACAATGAGCAGTTCTTC. Protein product: CASSFTPGLAGGLPYNEQFF.

The chain couples TRBV4-1 to TRBJ2-7; 7 bases map to TRBD2. The germline V gene has CDR1 MGHRA and CDR2 YSYEKL. The CDR3 runs to 16 residues. The V segment lost 1 base and the J segment 0 bases; nucleotides outside the gene matches: 6. DNA for the CDR3: TGCGCCAGCAGCCAAGTTTGGGGAGGGCCCTCCTACGAGCAGTACTTC. Its translation is CASSQVWGGPSYEQYF.

The chain carries TRBV6-1 and TRBJ2-5; 9 bases are a match to TRBD2. V lost 6 bases and J lost 4; bases outside the gene matches: 3. Germline V lookup: CDR1 MNHNS, CDR2 SASEGT. The length of the CDR3 is 13 residues. As DNA, the CDR3 is TGTGCCAGCAGGAAGCGGGGGGTAGAGACCCAGTACTTC. Amino acids: CASRKRGVETQYF.

The chain links TRBV5-6 to TRBJ2-2, with D maybe TRBD1 (6 bases). V lost 0 bases and J 6 bases, leaving 12 bases between the germline ends. Germline CDR1 reads SGHDT; CDR2 reads YYEEEE. The CDR3 is made up of 15 amino acids. The CDR3 DNA reads as TGTGCCAGCAGCTTGGGACAGGTTCTATCCGGGGAGCTGTTTTTT. Translating it yields CASSLGQVLSGELFF.